The rows below give T cell receptor beta chains drawn from one sample of a study of blood T cells in healthy people across ages. MiXCR, applied by TCRdb to the 5' RACE reads, yields one record per CDR3 protein. The sample includes some 1,500,000 distinct CDR3 sequences, 35% to 45% seen only once; the top ten take approximately 4%. Sequencing input: blood. The receptors derive from a woman aged 18 to 35 in good health. The CDR3 runs from the conserved cysteine through the conserved F or W. The D gene is left open where the match is weak. Part of the rows lack a size; the others show once, few, many or a class for expanded clones.

>TRBV7-2|TRBJ2-1|NA|few
TGTGCCACCATGGGGACGCCGAGTGACCTCTACAATGAGCAGTTCTTC
CATMGTPSDLYNEQFF
>TRBV15|TRBJ1-2|NA|NA
TGTGCCACCAGCAGAGATTTCGTCGGGGGCCGGCTCAGGGGCTATGGCTACACCTTC
CATSRDFVGGRLRGYGYTF
>TRBV12-3/TRBV12-4|TRBJ1-2|TRBD1|once
TGTGCCAGCACCCTGGACAGGGGCTATGGCTACACCTTC
CASTLDRGYGYTF
>TRBV7-2|TRBJ1-2|NA|NA
TGTGCCAGCAGCTTGGCCGGTTCGGAGCCGGGCTATGGCTACACCTTC
CASSLAGSEPGYGYTF
>TRBV5-6|TRBJ2-2|TRBD2|NA
TGTGCCAGCAGCTTGGCCGGGACTAGTGGCACCGGGGAGCTGTTTTTT
CASSLAGTSGTGELFF
>TRBV6-5|TRBJ2-1|NA|few
TGTGCCAGCAGCTACCCGGGCAGGGGGCTAGCGGGGTACAATGAGCAGTTCTTC
CASSYPGRGLAGYNEQFF
>TRBV28|TRBJ1-2|TRBD1|few
TGTGCCAGCAGTGGGGACAGGGCTTCTGGCTACACCTTC
CASSGDRASGYTF
>TRBV28|TRBJ1-6|NA|NA
TGTGACAGCAGTGCCCGATTTATGGGCGGCGATAATTCACCCCTCCACTTT
CDSSARFMGGDNSPLHF
>TRBV20-1|TRBJ2-7|NA|NA
TGCAGTGCCAGGGGCGATAGCTCCTACAATGAGCAGTACTTC
CSARGDSSYNEQYF
>TRBV7-2|TRBJ2-7|TRBD1|NA
TGTGCCAGCAGCTTAGCGGGACAGGGGAGGTACGAGCAGTACTTC
CASSLAGQGRYEQYF
>TRBV28|TRBJ2-2|NA|few
TGTGCCGGGGCTGAACCCCCGATTGTCTCCGGGGAGCTGTTTTTT
CAGAEPPIVSGELFF
>TRBV7-9|TRBJ1-4|NA|NA
TGTGCCAGCAGCTTAGAAAGGACTAATGAAAAACTGTTTTTT
CASSLERTNEKLFF